This TCR beta chain was documented in a study of T-cell memory formation after mild COVID-19. Turning to the study itself: TCR clustering was largely donor specific.

Study results and limitations: Contracting clones localized mainly to CM and EM when CD4+ and mainly to EMRA when CD8+. Confirmation was lacking for SARS-CoV-2 specificity of second-wave clones that peaked on day 37.

This clonotype was counted only a few times. Its specificity is unknown. After 5'RACE with constant-segment primers, TCR alpha and TCR beta cDNA libraries carrying sample barcodes and UMIs were obtained. In TCRdb, the 5' RACE reads were re-called with MiXCR into one record per CDR3 protein. The sample includes 150,000 to 200,000 distinct CDR3 sequences, about a fifth of them seen just once. CDR1 SEHNR and CDR2 FQNEAQ come from the germline V gene (reference sequence). The CDR3 contains 13 residues. V lost 1 base to trimming and J lost 4 bases, with 8 bases between them. The genes are TRBV7-9 and TRBJ2-7; no firm D call. The sample taken for sequencing was PBMCs or a T cell subset sorted from them (not recorded which). The receptor's source is an adult woman who had mild COVID-19 (a few samples of this study predate the infection). Cell type and time point are not known. The CDR3 reads CASSLVTAYEQYF. Written as DNA, the CDR3 is TGTGCCAGCAGCTTAGTAACGGCTTACGAGCAGTACTTC.